This entry features one TCR beta chain sequence. Its recognized antigen is unknown. Per-nucleotide qualities are absent, and no much larger clonotype sits a single base away. The library was produced with the immunoSEQ multiplex PCR assay. TCRdb's version of the immuneACCESS table is confined to in-frame rearrangements and falls short of the full clone set. An unresolved V gene accounts for under half of the shortfall where checked; the remainder is of unknown origin. For this sample the table gives around 200,000 clones, of which approximately 95% were detected only once. The ten largest make up more than 1.2% of the sample. This sample was included in a study of control samples from healthy donors and cancer patients (dated by TCRdb to 2019 to 2021). The CDR3 holds 14 amino acids from the cysteine to the phenylalanine. Only the CDR3 DNA is retained, 42 bases long and in frame from the first base. The germline V gene (reference sequence) supplies CDR1 SGHNT and CDR2 YYREEE. V is cut back by 4 bases and J by 2 bases, with 3 bases in the junction unmatched.

Recombination connected TRBV5-4 to TRBJ2-1, and TRBD2 aligns with 7 junction nucleotides. This receptor was obtained from a man aged 18 to 30 in good health. Sample: blood. The CDR3: CASSPSGTYNEQFF. The DNA sequence is given as TGTGCCAGCAGCCCTAGCGGAACCTACAATGAGCAGTTCTTC.